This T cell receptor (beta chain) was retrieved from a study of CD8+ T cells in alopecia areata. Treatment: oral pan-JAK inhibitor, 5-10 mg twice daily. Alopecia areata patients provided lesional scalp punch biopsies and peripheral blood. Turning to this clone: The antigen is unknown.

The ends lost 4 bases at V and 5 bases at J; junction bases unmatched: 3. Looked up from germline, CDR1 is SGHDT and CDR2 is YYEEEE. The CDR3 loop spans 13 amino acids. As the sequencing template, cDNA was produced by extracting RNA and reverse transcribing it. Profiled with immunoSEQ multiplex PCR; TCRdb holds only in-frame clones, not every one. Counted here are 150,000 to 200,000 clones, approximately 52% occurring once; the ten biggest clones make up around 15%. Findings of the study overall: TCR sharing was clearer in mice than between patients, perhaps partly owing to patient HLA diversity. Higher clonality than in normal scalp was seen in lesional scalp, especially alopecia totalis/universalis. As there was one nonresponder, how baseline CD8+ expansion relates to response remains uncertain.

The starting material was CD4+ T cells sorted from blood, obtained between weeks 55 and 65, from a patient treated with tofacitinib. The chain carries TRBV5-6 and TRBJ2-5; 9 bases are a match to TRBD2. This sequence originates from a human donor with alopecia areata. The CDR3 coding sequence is TGTGCCAGCAGCCAAGGACTAGCGGAGACCCAGTACTTC. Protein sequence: CASSQGLAETQYF.